The T cell receptor beta chain under discussion was sequenced for a study of CD8+CD57+ T cells in acquired aplastic anemia. Whole-study findings and limits: Shared by patients and controls, just under 30 CD8+ CDR3s were abundant in patients.

Genomic DNA provided the template from which TCR beta VDJ and CDR3 profiles were obtained. TCRdb recomputed calls from the reads with MiXCR, one row per CDR3 protein. Among 100,000 to 150,000 distinct CDR3 sequences, 48% were seen once, and the ten largest hold under 3%. Remarks on this clonotype: Its antigen is as yet unknown.

This CDR3 is built from 12 residues. Germline V lookup: CDR1 LGHDT, CDR2 YNNKEL (reference sequence). Trimming stripped 5 bases from V and 1 base from J, with 5 bases between. The chain links TRBV3-1 to TRBJ1-1; no clear D gene. The clonotype originates from a human donor in good health, serving as a control. The sample consisted of sorted CD4+, CD8+, or CD8+CD57+ T cells (not recorded which) from PBMCs. The chain's CDR3 is CASSLKNTEAFF. The DNA of the CDR3 is TGTGCCAGCAGCTTAAAGAACACTGAAGCTTTCTTT.